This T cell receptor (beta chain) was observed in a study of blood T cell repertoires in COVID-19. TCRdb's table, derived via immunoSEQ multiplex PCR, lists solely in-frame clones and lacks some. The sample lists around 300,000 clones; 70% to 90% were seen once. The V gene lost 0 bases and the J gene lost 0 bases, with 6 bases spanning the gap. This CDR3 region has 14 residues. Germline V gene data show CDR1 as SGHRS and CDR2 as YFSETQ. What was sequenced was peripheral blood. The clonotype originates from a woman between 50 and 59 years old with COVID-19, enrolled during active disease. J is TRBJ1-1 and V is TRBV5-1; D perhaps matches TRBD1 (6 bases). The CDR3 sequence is CASSLEGVNTEAFF. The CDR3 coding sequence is TGCGCCAGCAGCTTGGAGGGGGTGAACACTGAAGCTTTCTTT. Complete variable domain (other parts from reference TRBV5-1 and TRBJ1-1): KAGVTQTPRYLIKTRGQQVTLSCSPISGHRSVSWYQQTPGQGLQFLFEYFSETQRNKGNFPGRFSGRQFSNSRSEMNVSTLELGDSALYLCASSLEGVNTEAFFGQGTRLTVV.